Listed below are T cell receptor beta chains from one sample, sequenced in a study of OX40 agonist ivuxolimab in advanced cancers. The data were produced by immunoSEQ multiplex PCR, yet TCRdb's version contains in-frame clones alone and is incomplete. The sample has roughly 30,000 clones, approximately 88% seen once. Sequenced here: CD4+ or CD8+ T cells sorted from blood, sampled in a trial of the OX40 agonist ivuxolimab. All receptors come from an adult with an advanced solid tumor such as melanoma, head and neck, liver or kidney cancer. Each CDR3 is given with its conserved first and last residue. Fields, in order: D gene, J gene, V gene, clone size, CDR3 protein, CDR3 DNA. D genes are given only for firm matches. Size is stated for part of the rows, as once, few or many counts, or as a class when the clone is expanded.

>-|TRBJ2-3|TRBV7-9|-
CASSRPGSTDTQYF
TGTGCCAGCAGCCGTCCCGGGAGCACAGATACGCAGTATTTT
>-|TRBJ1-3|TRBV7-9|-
CASSLDETTGNTIYF
TGTGCCAGCAGCTTAGATGAGACAACTGGAAACACCATATATTTT
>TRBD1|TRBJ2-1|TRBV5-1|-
CASSLLGQPLYNEQFF
TGCGCCAGCAGCTTGCTGGGACAGCCTCTGTACAATGAGCAGTTCTTC
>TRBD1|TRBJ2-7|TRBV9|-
CASSPRQGQTYEQYF
TGTGCCAGCAGCCCAAGACAGGGGCAGACCTACGAGCAGTACTTC
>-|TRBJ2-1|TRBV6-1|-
CASSAPNEQFF
TGTGCCAGCAGCGCCCCCAATGAGCAGTTCTTC
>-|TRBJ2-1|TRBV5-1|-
CASSRTVRNEQFF
TGCGCCAGCAGCCGGACTGTAAGGAATGAGCAGTTCTTC
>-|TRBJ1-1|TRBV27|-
CASSLGTGYTEAFF
TGTGCCAGCAGTTTAGGGACGGGCTACACTGAAGCTTTCTTT
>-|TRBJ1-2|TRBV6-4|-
CGMISGGGYTF
TGCGGGATGATTAGCGGAGGTGGCTACACCTTC
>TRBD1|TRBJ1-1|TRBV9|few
CASSLGQDTEAFF
TGTGCCAGCAGCCTCGGACAGGACACTGAAGCTTTCTTT
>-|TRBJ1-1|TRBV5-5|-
CASSLGVRGLNTEAFF
TGTGCCAGCAGCTTGGGAGTTCGGGGGCTGAACACTGAAGCTTTCTTT
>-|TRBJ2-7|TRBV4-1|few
CASSHAMGTRPYEQYF
TGCGCCAGCAGCCACGCTATGGGGACCCGCCCCTACGAGCAGTACTTC
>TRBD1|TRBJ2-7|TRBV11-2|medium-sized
CASSLERGQSSYEQYF
TGTGCCAGCAGCTTAGAACGGGGACAGAGCTCCTACGAGCAGTACTTC
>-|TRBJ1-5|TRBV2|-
CASSGGSGFSNQPQHF
TGTGCCAGCAGTGGAGGGTCAGGTTTTAGCAATCAGCCCCAGCATTTT
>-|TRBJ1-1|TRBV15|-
CATSRDFVGVGTEAFF
TGTGCCACCAGCAGAGATTTCGTGGGGGTAGGAACTGAAGCTTTCTTT
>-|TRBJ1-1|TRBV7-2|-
CASSLGTGIMNTEAFF
TGTGCCAGCAGCTTAGGAACGGGAATCATGAACACTGAAGCTTTCTTT
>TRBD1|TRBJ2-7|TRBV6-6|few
CASSQSTGGPYEQYF
TGTGCCAGCAGTCAGTCCACAGGGGGTCCCTACGAGCAGTACTTC
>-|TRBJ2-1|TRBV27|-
CASSLLQVARHEQFF
TGTGCCAGCAGTTTATTACAGGTCGCCCGCCATGAGCAGTTCTTC
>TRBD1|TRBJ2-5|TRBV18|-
CASSPGTAFGETQYF
TGTGCCAGCTCACCAGGGACAGCCTTTGGAGAGACCCAGTACTTC
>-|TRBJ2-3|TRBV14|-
CASSQGRSQYF
TGTGCCAGCAGCCAAGGAAGGTCCCAGTATTTT
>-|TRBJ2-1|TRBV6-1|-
CASRTTSPNEQFF
TGTGCCAGCAGAACTACTAGCCCCAATGAGCAGTTCTTC
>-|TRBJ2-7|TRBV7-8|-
CASSLGESYEQYF
TGTGCCAGCAGCTTAGGCGAATCCTACGAGCAGTACTTC
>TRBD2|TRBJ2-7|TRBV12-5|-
CASGYGTSGYEQYF
TGTGCTAGTGGTTACGGGACTAGCGGCTACGAGCAGTACTTC
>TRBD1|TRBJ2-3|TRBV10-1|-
CASSGRAQDRGTTDTQYF
TGCGCCAGCAGTGGACGGGCCCAGGACAGGGGGACCACAGATACGCAGTATTTT
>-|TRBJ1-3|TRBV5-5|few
CASSETSGNTIYF
TGTGCCAGCAGCGAAACCTCTGGAAACACCATATATTTT
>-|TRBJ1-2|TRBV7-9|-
CASSFAAGGDGYTF
TGTGCCAGCAGCTTCGCTGCTGGGGGGGATGGCTACACCTTC
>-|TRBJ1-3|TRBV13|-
CASRQGGSGNTIYF
TGTGCCAGCAGACAGGGAGGCTCTGGAAACACCATATATTTT
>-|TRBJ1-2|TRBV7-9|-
CASSLGTVRLGYTF
TGTGCCAGCAGCCTGGGGACGGTTCGTCTTGGCTACACCTTC
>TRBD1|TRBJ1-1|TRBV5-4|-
CASSSLGTGSMNTEAFF
TGTGCCAGCAGCTCCCTTGGGACAGGGTCCATGAACACTGAAGCTTTCTTT